A single sample is the source of the 25 T cell receptor beta chains below, sequenced in a study of cytomegalovirus exposure and HLA in healthy donors. PCR involved 60 Vbeta and 13 Jbeta primers. The data were produced by immunoSEQ multiplex PCR, yet TCRdb's version contains in-frame clones alone and is incomplete. The sample lists approximately 130,000 clones; around 73% were seen once. Sequencing was performed on PBMCs. The source is a man aged 50-59 years in good health and CMV-seronegative.

The chain is built from TRBV7-8 and TRBJ1-4; 8 bases are a match to TRBD1. With V trimmed by 5 bases and J by 7 bases, 12 bases remained unmatched. This CDR3 comprises 16 residues. Germline values: CDR1 SGHVS, CDR2 FQNEAQ. The CDR3 bases are TGTGCCAGCAGCCGCCTGTCCAGGGGGCAGGGTGAAAAACTGTTTTTT. It translates to CASSRLSRGQGEKLFF. Complete variable domain (other parts from reference TRBV7-8 and TRBJ1-4): GAGVSQSPRYKVAKRGQDVALRCDPISGHVSLFWYQQALGQGPEFLTYFQNEAQLDKSGLPSDRFFAERPEGSVSTLKIQRTQQEDSAVYLCASSRLSRGQGEKLFFGSGTQLSVL.

The CDR3 sequence is CASSLANTQYF. In DNA form, the CDR3 reads TGTGCCAGCAGCTTGGCAAATACGCAGTATTTT. This chain joins TRBV7-2 and TRBJ2-3; D gene uncertain. CDR1 SGHTA and CDR2 FQGNSA come from the germline V gene. This CDR3 region has 11 residues. Trimming removed 3 bases at V and 7 bases at J, with 5 bases between.

The chain employs TRBV10-3 and TRBJ2-3; a possible D gene is TRBD1 (6 bases). Germline V gene sequence: CDR1 ENHRY, CDR2 SYGVKD. The CDR3 length is 14 residues. V lost 4 bases and J lost 0, with 8 bases in between. CDR3 in DNA: TGTGCCATCAGTGGCACAGGGAGCACAGATACGCAGTATTTT. It encodes CAISGTGSTDTQYF.

CDR3 sequence: CATSREIGGAEAFF. In DNA, the CDR3 is TGTGCCACCAGCAGAGAAATAGGGGGGGCTGAAGCTTTCTTT. The J gene is TRBJ1-1, the V gene TRBV15, with D possibly matching TRBD1 (6 bases). The V end was cut by 0 bases, the J end by 6 bases, with 11 bases between. The CDR3 is 14 residues long. CDR1 is LNHNV, CDR2 YYDKDF, per germline (reference sequence).

This clone showed up just a few times. The rearrangement uses TRBV7-2 and TRBJ2-3; 7 positions agree with TRBD2. Germline CDR1 reads SGHTA; CDR2 reads FQGNSA. V trimming: 8 bases; J trimming: 0 bases; junction bases outside the gene matches: 11. The CDR3 length is 16 residues. The CDR3 loop is CASRVQAGASTDTQYF. In DNA form, the CDR3 reads TGTGCCAGCCGAGTACAGGCGGGAGCTAGCACAGATACGCAGTATTTT.

This clone appeared a few times. V is TRBV4-2 and J is TRBJ2-7; 8 nucleotides line up with TRBD1. The CDR3 has 16 amino acids. V was clipped by 0 bases and J by 7 bases; unmatched bases: 11. Germline assignment: CDR1 LGHNA and CDR2 YNFKEQ. The DNA for the CDR3 is TGTGCCAGCAGCCAAGAAGTAACGCAGGGGGCCGGAGAGCAGTACTTC. It translates to CASSQEVTQGAGEQYF.

The V and J genes are TRBV19 and TRBJ2-3, with D hard to call. Germline V gene data show CDR1 as LNHDA and CDR2 as SQIVND (reference sequence). V lost 8 bases and J 1 base, leaving 10 bases between the germline ends. The CDR3 has 13 amino acids. CDR3 sequence (DNA): TGTGCCAGTGCAGAAGGAGGCACAGATACGCAGTATTTT. Its protein is CASAEGGTDTQYF.

This chain joins TRBV5-1 and TRBJ2-7; no firm D call. Germline CDR1 reads SGHRS; CDR2 reads YFSETQ. V lost 0 bases and J 6 bases, leaving 19 bases between the germline ends. The CDR3 spans 16 residues. In nucleotides, the CDR3 is TGCGCCAGCAGCTTGGCCTACGGGTTGGCTTCGTCCGAGCAGTACTTC. Protein: CASSLAYGLASSEQYF.

The CDR3 protein is CASSKTTIPDTQYF. The CDR3 nucleotides read TGTGCCAGCAGTAAGACTACGATCCCAGATACGCAGTATTTT. The chain combines TRBV28 with TRBJ2-3; the D gene is possibly TRBD2 (5 bases). Trimming removed 5 bases from V and 4 bases from J, with 13 bases in between. This CDR3 spans 14 amino acids. The germline CDR1 and CDR2 sequences are MDHEN and SYDVKM.

V gene TRBV7-8 combines with J gene TRBJ1-1; 8 bases align to TRBD1. The CDR3 spans 16 residues. J lost 0 bases, V lost 6 bases, and 9 bases had no gene match. CDR1 and CDR2 from the germline V gene are SGHVS and FQNEAQ. CDR3 residues: CASRQGTGHMNTEAFF. The CDR3 nucleotides read TGTGCCAGCAGACAAGGGACAGGCCACATGAACACTGAAGCTTTCTTT.

V is TRBV28 and J is TRBJ2-1; D possibly corresponds to TRBD1 (5 bases). The CDR3 has 13 residues. Looked up from germline, CDR1 is MDHEN and CDR2 is SYDVKM. Trimming stripped 1 base from V and 5 bases from J, with 6 bases between. Here the CDR3 reads CASSLSGNNEQFF. The DNA of the CDR3 is TGTGCCAGCAGTTTATCAGGGAACAATGAGCAGTTCTTC.

The chain has TRBV30 and TRBJ2-2, with 12 positions matching TRBD2. In germline, CDR1 is GTSNPN, CDR2 SVGIG (reference sequence). The CDR3 totals 16 residues. With 3 bases clipped from V and 6 bases from J, the junction kept 8 bases outside the gene matches. The CDR3 region has the DNA TGTGCCTGGAGGACTAGCGGGAGATCACATGCCGGGGAGCTGTTTTTT. Translation gives CAWRTSGRSHAGELFF.

The CDR3 nucleotides are TGTGCCAGCAGCTTGGACGCCCAGGGGCGCGGCTACACCTTC. It translates to CASSLDAQGRGYTF. The chain couples TRBV5-4 to TRBJ1-2; D may be TRBD1 (6 bases). Germline CDR1 SGHNT, CDR2 YYREEE (reference sequence). Between the trimmed V and J ends, which lost 0 bases and 8 bases, there was a span of 14 bases. This CDR3 spans 14 amino acids. Based on the CDR3 plus reference TRBV5-4 and TRBJ1-2, the full variable domain is ETGVTQSPTHLIKTRGQQVTLRCSSQSGHNTVSWYQQALGQGPQFIFQYYREEENGRGNFPPRFSGLQFPNYSSELNVNALELDDSALYLCASSLDAQGRGYTFGSGTRLTVV.

CDR3 DNA: TGTGCCAGTAGTATGAAACTAGCGGAAGTAGCCGGGGAGCTGTTTTTT. As protein: CASSMKLAEVAGELFF. The chain has TRBV19 and TRBJ2-2; 8 bases agree with TRBD2. The CDR3 is 16 amino acids. From germline, CDR1 is LNHDA and CDR2 SQIVND (reference sequence). Trimming took 3 bases from V and 6 from J; bases not matched to a gene: 9. Together with reference TRBV19 and TRBJ2-2, the CDR3 gives the full variable domain: DGGITQSPKYLFRKEGQNVTLSCEQNLNHDAMYWYRQDPGQGLRLIYYSQIVNDFQKGDIAEGYSVSREKKESFPLTVTSAQKNPTAFYLCASSMKLAEVAGELFFGEGSRLTVL.

This clone has just a few counts. The rearrangement uses TRBV28 and TRBJ1-5; maybe TRBD1 (6 bases). V was pared by 3 bases and J by 4 bases, with 19 bases between. The CDR3 sequence is 17 residues long. Germline CDR1 reads MDHEN; CDR2 reads SYDVKM. CDR3 bases: TGTGCCAGCAGTTTTCGTCCCCCGCAGGGGCGGAATCAGCCCCAGCATTTT. Protein product: CASSFRPPQGRNQPQHF. The variable domain in full, completed from reference TRBV28 and TRBJ1-5, reads DVKVTQSSRYLVKRTGEKVFLECVQDMDHENMFWYRQDPGLGLRLIYFSYDVKMKEKGDIPEGYSVSREKKERFSLILESASTNQTSMYLCASSFRPPQGRNQPQHFGDGTRLSIL.

The J gene is TRBJ2-7, the V gene TRBV4-1, with 11 nucleotides matching TRBD2. Germline CDR1 is MGHRA and CDR2 is YSYEKL. The CDR3 length is 16 residues. The ends lost 2 bases at V and 3 bases at J; junction bases unmatched: 6. DNA of the CDR3: TGCGCCAGCAGCCAATCCACTAGCGGGAGTAACTACGAGCAGTACTTC. Encoded protein: CASSQSTSGSNYEQYF.

The rearrangement joins TRBV12-5 to TRBJ2-1; 13 positions match TRBD2. V shed 6 bases, J shed 6 bases, and the junction held 11 bases outside the gene matches. Germline CDR1 and CDR2: LGHNT and FRNRAP. CDR3 length: 17 residues. The CDR3 protein is CASGRTSGSIGANEQFF. CDR3 in DNA: TGTGCTAGTGGGCGGACTAGCGGGAGCATAGGAGCCAATGAGCAGTTCTTC. The full variable domain, rest sourced from reference TRBV12-5 and TRBJ2-1, is DARVTQTPRHKVTEMGQEVTMRCQPILGHNTVFWYRQTMMQGLELLAYFRNRAPLDDSGMPKDRFSAEMPDATLATLKIQPSEPRDSAVYFCASGRTSGSIGANEQFFGPGTRLTVL.

This chain connects TRBV29-1 to TRBJ2-7, with D possibly being TRBD2 (6 bases). Germline-derived CDR1 and CDR2 are SQVTM and ANQGSEA. This CDR3 is built from 15 residues. Trimming shortened V by 6 bases and J by 6 bases, and 24 bases separated the two germline ends. The CDR3 DNA reads TGCAGCGTCCTGAATATAGGACTACCTTCAAGCGAGCAGTACTTC. It specifies CSVLNIGLPSSEQYF.

A remark on this clone: Other DNA sequences in the sample encode the same CDR3. The chain uses TRBV5-1 and TRBJ2-7; 7 bases align to TRBD1. The CDR3 extends over 14 amino acids. The V segment lost 0 bases and the J segment 2 bases; nucleotides outside the gene matches: 2. From germline, CDR1 is SGHRS and CDR2 YFSETQ. The CDR3 bases are TGCGCCAGCAGCTTGGCCGGGACAGCCTACGAGCAGTACTTC. Protein product: CASSLAGTAYEQYF. Full variable domain (outside the CDR3, taken from reference TRBV5-1 and TRBJ2-7): KAGVTQTPRYLIKTRGQQVTLSCSPISGHRSVSWYQQTPGQGLQFLFEYFSETQRNKGNFPGRFSGRQFSNSRSEMNVSTLELGDSALYLCASSLAGTAYEQYFGPGTRLTVT.

CDR3 sequence reads: CASSRGYYDSSYNEQFF. The CDR3 DNA reads as TGCGCCAGCAGCAGAGGATACTACGACAGCTCCTACAATGAGCAGTTCTTC. J is TRBJ2-1 and V is TRBV4-1; D may be TRBD1 (5 bases). The germline V gene has CDR1 MGHRA and CDR2 YSYEKL. CDR3 size: 17 residues. V dropped 5 bases and J dropped 0 bases, with 17 bases sitting between them.

The chain uses TRBV5-1 and TRBJ2-1; 7 bases agree with TRBD2. V dropped 4 bases and J dropped 7; count of bases not matched to a gene: 11. The CDR3 has 15 amino acids. CDR1 is SGHRS and CDR2 is YFSETQ in the germline V gene. CDR3 nucleotide sequence: TGCGCCAGCAGCCCGGATGGACTAGGGAGAAATGAGCAGTTCTTC. This gives the protein CASSPDGLGRNEQFF.

V and J are TRBV6-6 and TRBJ2-5; D gene ambiguous. Per the germline V gene, CDR1 is MNHNY and CDR2 is SVGAGI (reference sequence). V lost 0 bases to trimming and J lost 5 bases, with 4 bases between them. The CDR3 runs 12 residues. The CDR3 region has the DNA TGTGCCAGCAGTTACTCCCCGGAGACCCAGTACTTC. This translates into CASSYSPETQYF.

J is TRBJ1-5 and V is TRBV5-6; TRBD1 matches at 8 bases. The junction had 2 bases not matched to a gene; V was cut back by 0 bases and J by 0 bases. CDR1 is SGHDT, CDR2 YYEEEE, per germline. This CDR3 region has 16 residues. The CDR3, as DNA: TGTGCCAGCAGCTTGGGCAGGGGGCTTAGCAATCAGCCCCAGCATTTT. Its translation is CASSLGRGLSNQPQHF.

The rearrangement uses TRBV28 and TRBJ2-1; 12 bases align to TRBD2. The ends lost 6 bases at V and 2 bases at J; junction bases unmatched: 8. The CDR3 totals 17 residues. Germline CDR1 MDHEN, CDR2 SYDVKM. The CDR3 DNA is TGTGCCAGCAGCTTGACTAGCGGGAGAGTACCCTACAATGAGCAGTTCTTC. This encodes CASSLTSGRVPYNEQFF.

The CDR3 spells CASRVSTGSLPDTQYF. The CDR3 region has the DNA TGCGCCAGCAGGGTTTCTACCGGGAGTCTCCCAGATACGCAGTATTTT. The chain combines TRBV10-2 with TRBJ2-3, with D possibly TRBD2 on 6 matching bases. From germline, CDR1 is WSHSY and CDR2 SAAADI. The CDR3 contains 16 residues. The germline V and J ends were trimmed by 6 bases and 4 bases, with 20 bases remaining between them.